This T cell receptor (beta chain) was documented in a study of vaccination effects on CD4 cells after COVID-19 (dated by TCRdb to between 2022 and 2023). Notes on the research overall: Two doses of either the BNT162b2 or the mRNA-1273 mRNA SARS-CoV-2 vaccine were administered to participants. The study compared SARS-CoV-2 spike-specific CD4+ TCR repertoires before and after mRNA vaccination in COVID-19 convalescent patients and infection-naive vaccine recipients. A total of 10 COVID-19 convalescent patients and several SARS-CoV-2-naive healthy vaccine recipients were included in the full study. Cultures from other donors in the study were sequenced with the Oncomine TCR Beta short-read assay on an Illumina iSeq 100.

What the research found in general, with its limitations: Among healthy vaccine recipients, nearly all vaccine-induced clones were SARS-CoV-2 mono-reactive, and only 1 of 255 was cross-reactive with common cold coronaviruses. The study was limited by a small number of convalescent patients, and early post-infection timepoints were lacking. Marked clonal contraction was observed in both infection-induced and vaccine-induced clones at late post-vaccination timepoints, consistent with waning T cell responses.

The library was obtained by the immunoSEQ multiplex PCR assay. DNA from the CD4+ T cells that had been cultured and isolated underwent TCR beta CDR3 sequencing. The study's processing was this. Non-productive TCR sequences were removed, reads were trimmed to the CDR3 region, and CDR3s of at least 7 amino acids were retained. Antigen-specific clonotypes were identified using the MANAFEST web app by comparison of expansion in peptide wells against reference cultures. Positive clones required FDR<0.05 expansion versus reference and all other wells, odds ratio above 5, and frequency above 0.1% in two replicate wells. A clonotype was called cross-reactive if it was significantly expanded both in SARS-CoV-2 spike wells and in at least one common cold coronavirus spike condition. CDR3 similarity was assessed by Levenshtein distance using the stringdist R package, and unrooted trees were constructed with ape in R 3.6.1. Sourced from immuneACCESS, this table was stored by TCRdb with only in-frame sequences that have V and J called. A share of the clones is absent; for the studies checked, an unresolved V gene accounts for under half, and the remainder has no known explanation. V and J calls and clone size are as listed in that table; D and trimming were resolved from the DNA. The sample has some 22,000 clones on record, 60% to 75% of them singletons. Roughly an eighth of the sample belongs to the ten largest clones.

The CDR3 runs 17 amino acids, cysteine and phenylalanine included. Only CDR3 DNA remains: 51 bases, in frame from the first base. The germline V end is reduced by 1 base and the J end by 9 bases; junction bases left unmatched: 15. The germline V gene specifies SGHAT as CDR1 and FQNNGV as CDR2. On this clone: Its antigen has not been determined. Base qualities are not recorded, but no much larger clone differs from it by a single base.

In the ViraFEST assay, PBMC were stimulated with viral peptide pools, and TCR sequencing was then used to find antigen-specific CD4+ T cell clonotypes based on their expansion. After roughly 11 days of culture, CD4+ T cells were isolated with the EasySep CD4+ T cell isolation kit. Healthy vaccine recipients had no prior SARS-CoV-2 infection, confirmed by negative nucleocapsid antibodies before and after vaccination. Two million PBMC per well were cultured with roughly 10 ug/ml peptides in IMDM containing roughly 5% human AB serum, approximately 10 IU/ml IL-2 and gentamicin. On days 3 and 7, half of the culture medium was replaced with fresh IL-2-containing medium. Unless otherwise noted, each peptide stimulation condition was cultured in triplicate wells. Using Ficoll-Paque Plus gradient centrifugation, PBMC were separated from whole blood and then either used fresh or cryopreserved at -140C. The overlapping peptide pools covered the spike proteins of SARS-CoV-2 and of the common cold coronaviruses HCoV-NL63, HCoV-OC43 and HCoV-229E. The QIAamp micro DNA kit was used to extract genomic DNA from the cultured CD4+ T cells.

The rearrangement joined TRBV11-2 to TRBJ1-1, with 9 bases aligning to TRBD1. The receptor was isolated from a human donor who received a COVID-19 vaccine. The input for sequencing was CD4+ T cells from PBMCs cultured with HCoV-OC43 spike peptides, taken before COVID-19 vaccination. In light of the paper, this sample's cell subset or site label describes: HCoV-OC43 spike overlapping peptide pool stimulation. DNA sequence: TGTGCCAGCAGCTTAGTACGACAGGGGGGTTTTACTGCACAAGCTTTCTTT. Its protein product is CASSLVRQGGFTAQAFF.